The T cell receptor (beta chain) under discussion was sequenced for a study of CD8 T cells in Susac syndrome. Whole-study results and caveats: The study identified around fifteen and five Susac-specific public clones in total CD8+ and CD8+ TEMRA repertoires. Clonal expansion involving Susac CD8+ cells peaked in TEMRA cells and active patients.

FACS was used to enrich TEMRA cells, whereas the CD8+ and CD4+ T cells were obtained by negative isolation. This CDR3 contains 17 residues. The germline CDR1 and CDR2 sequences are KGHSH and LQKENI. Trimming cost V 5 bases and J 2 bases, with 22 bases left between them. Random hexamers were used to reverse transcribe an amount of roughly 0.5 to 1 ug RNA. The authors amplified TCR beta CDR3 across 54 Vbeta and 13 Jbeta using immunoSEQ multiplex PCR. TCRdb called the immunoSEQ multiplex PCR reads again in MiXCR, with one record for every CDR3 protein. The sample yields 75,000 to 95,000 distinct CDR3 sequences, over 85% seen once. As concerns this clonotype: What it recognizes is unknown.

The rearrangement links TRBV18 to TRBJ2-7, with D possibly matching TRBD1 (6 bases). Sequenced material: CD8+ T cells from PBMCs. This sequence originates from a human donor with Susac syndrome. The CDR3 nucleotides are TGTGCCAGCTCAACCGGCCGACAGGATTGGGATCCCTACGAGCAGTACTTC. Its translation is CASSTGRQDWDPYEQYF.